This TCR beta chain appears in the sequencing data of a study of vaccination effects on CD4 cells after COVID-19. Looking at the study overall: The culture medium for approximately 1.9 million PBMC per well included about 10 IU/ml IL-2 and 8.5 to 10 ug/ml peptides.

V dropped 5 bases and J dropped 0 bases, with 14 bases sitting between them. This CDR3 comprises 16 residues. Per the germline V gene, CDR1 is LGHDT and CDR2 is YNNKEL (reference sequence). This clone was recorded a few times. What it recognizes is unknown. Isolation of CD4+ T cells took place after approximately 10 days of culture. Two-dose BNT162b2 or mRNA-1273 vaccination was given to participants. Half the medium was replaced with IL-2 medium on days 3 and 7. The assay was immunoSEQ multiplex PCR, and TCRdb's table has in-frame clones only and misses some. The sample holds around 62,000 clones, over 70% seen once.

The TCR sequence derives from a human donor who received a COVID-19 vaccine. Sequencing was performed on CD4+ T cells from PBMCs cultured without peptide, taken after COVID-19 vaccination. The chain employs TRBV3-1 (or the pseudogene TRBV3-2) and TRBJ1-5; the D is unclear. The CDR3 DNA sequence: TGTGCCAGCAGCACTGGGAATCCTTATAGCAATCAGCCCCAGCATTTT. Residues: CASSTGNPYSNQPQHF.